This TCR beta chain was sequenced for a study of T-cell memory formation after mild COVID-19. Across the study: The TCR clusters were mostly specific to one donor.

Germline V lookup: CDR1 SQVTM, CDR2 ANQGSEA. There are 13 residues in the CDR3. Trimming removed 4 bases from V and 2 bases from J, with 12 bases in between. Study results and caveats: Whereas later expanders leaned CD4+, clones contracting day 15 to 85 showed a balanced CD4/CD8 makeup.

Employing constant-segment primers, 5'RACE generated TCR alpha and TCR beta cDNA libraries bearing sample barcodes and UMIs. TCRdb passed the 5' RACE reads through MiXCR, listing each CDR3 protein once. This repertoire shows some 68,000 distinct CDR3 sequences, over 15% found once; its top ten account for roughly a third. This clonotype was seen at least ten times. The antigen remains unidentified. The sample taken for sequencing was PBMCs or a T cell subset sorted from them (not recorded which). The clonotype was recovered from an adult woman who had mild COVID-19 (a few samples of this study predate the infection). Cell type and time point are not known. The chain recombines TRBV29-1 with TRBJ2-7, with D perhaps TRBD1 (6 bases). The CDR3 DNA is TGCAGCGTTGCCGGGACACGTCCCTACGAGCAGTACTTC. Protein sequence: CSVAGTRPYEQYF.